These T cell receptor beta chains were read from a single sample in a study of read filtering for tumor transcriptome and immune sequencing. Using its own MiXCR run on the reads, TCRdb lists one record per CDR3 protein. The sample includes about 23,000 distinct CDR3 sequences, around 15% seen only once; the top ten take around 62%. The source material was a population of CD138-negative cells sorted from bone marrow. The receptors shown here come from a donor over 35 with multiple myeloma. The CDR3 runs from the conserved cysteine through the conserved F or W. The order of the fields is V gene, clone size, D gene, J gene, CDR3 protein, CDR3 DNA. D genes are given only for firm matches. The size field is filled for only some rows; it gives once, few, many or a size class.

V: TRBV7-9; size: few; D: NA; J: TRBJ2-6; CDR3: CASSFAESFSGANVLTF; DNA: TGTGCCAGCAGCTTCGCGGAATCTTTCTCTGGGGCCAACGTCCTGACTTTC
V: TRBV20-1; size: few; D: TRBD1; J: TRBJ2-5; CDR3: CSDRGRTGTQETQYF; DNA: TGCAGTGATAGAGGTCGGACAGGAACCCAAGAGACCCAGTACTTC
V: TRBV3-1; size: many; D: NA; J: TRBJ2-2; CDR3: CASSQGLTNTGELFF; DNA: TGTGCCAGCAGCCAGGGCCTGACGAACACCGGGGAGCTGTTTTTT
V: TRBV7-9; size: many; D: NA; J: TRBJ1-1; CDR3: CASSLSDVTEAFF; DNA: TGTGCCAGCAGCTTGTCAGACGTCACTGAAGCTTTCTTT
V: TRBV2; size: many; D: NA; J: TRBJ2-1; CDR3: CASSVPWGGMQNNEQFF; DNA: TGTGCCAGCAGTGTTCCTTGGGGCGGGATGCAAAACAATGAGCAGTTCTTC
V: TRBV19; size: many; D: NA; J: TRBJ2-2; CDR3: CASSIEARYTGELFF; DNA: TGTGCCAGTAGTATAGAGGCGCGCTACACCGGGGAGCTGTTTTTT
V: TRBV5-1; size: many; D: NA; J: TRBJ2-1; CDR3: CASSLGAGSYNEQFF; DNA: TGCGCCAGCAGCTTGGGTGCAGGGTCCTACAATGAGCAGTTCTTC
V: TRBV5-1; size: few; D: TRBD1; J: TRBJ2-2; CDR3: CASSQPGQGRTGELFF; DNA: TGCGCCAGCAGCCAACCGGGACAGGGAAGGACCGGGGAGCTGTTTTTT
V: TRBV4-1; size: many; D: NA; J: TRBJ1-6; CDR3: CASSHPGAGSPLHF; DNA: TGCGCCAGCAGCCATCCCGGTGCCGGATCACCCCTCCACTTT
V: TRBV5-1; size: many; D: NA; J: TRBJ1-6; CDR3: CASSFTSNSPLHF; DNA: TGCGCCAGCAGCTTCACGTCTAATTCACCCCTCCACTTT
V: TRBV6-5; size: many; D: TRBD1; J: TRBJ1-5; CDR3: CASTKLGQGANQPQHF; DNA: TGTGCCAGCACCAAACTGGGACAGGGGGCGAATCAGCCCCAGCATTTT
V: TRBV5-1; size: many; D: NA; J: TRBJ1-5; CDR3: CASSLSFGGNQPQHF; DNA: TGCGCCAGCAGCTTGAGTTTCGGCGGAAATCAGCCCCAGCATTTT
V: TRBV7-3; size: many; D: NA; J: TRBJ2-6; CDR3: CASSSRTPSSGANVLTF; DNA: TGTGCCAGCAGCTCCCGGACGCCGAGCTCTGGGGCCAACGTCCTGACTTTC
V: TRBV28; size: many; D: NA; J: TRBJ2-7; CDR3: CASSIGITLYEQYF; DNA: TGTGCCAGCAGCATCGGGATCACCCTCTACGAGCAGTACTTC
V: TRBV6-5; size: many; D: TRBD2; J: TRBJ2-1; CDR3: CASSRLADTYNEQFF; DNA: TGTGCCAGCAGCCGACTAGCGGACACCTACAATGAGCAGTTCTTC
V: TRBV4-2; size: NA; D: NA; J: TRBJ1-2; CDR3: CASSQEFQTTLYGYTF; DNA: TGTGCCAGCAGCCAAGAGTTCCAGACCACCCTCTATGGCTACACCTTC
V: TRBV5-1; size: NA; D: NA; J: TRBJ2-7; CDR3: CASSLLNDPTTYEQYF; DNA: TGCGCCAGCAGCCTACTTAACGACCCAACAACCTACGAGCAGTACTTC
V: TRBV12-3/TRBV12-4; size: many; D: NA; J: TRBJ1-2; CDR3: CASSGDLLGGYTF; DNA: TGTGCCAGCAGTGGGGACCTGCTAGGTGGCTACACCTTC
V: TRBV4-1; size: NA; D: TRBD1; J: TRBJ2-1; CDR3: CDNSQPQGAPYNEQFF; DNA: TGCGACAACAGCCAACCCCAGGGGGCCCCCTACAATGAGCAGTTCTTC
V: TRBV3-1; size: once; D: TRBD2; J: TRBJ2-3; CDR3: CASSLSGGSDTQYF; DNA: TGTGCCAGCAGCCTAAGCGGGGGGTCCGATACGCAGTATTTT
V: TRBV20-1; size: many; D: NA; J: TRBJ1-5; CDR3: CSARDQLRQPQHF; DNA: TGCAGTGCTAGAGATCAGCTAAGGCAGCCCCAGCATTTT
V: TRBV29-1; size: many; D: NA; J: TRBJ2-1; CDR3: CSVEVGQGQVQFF; DNA: TGCAGCGTTGAAGTAGGGCAGGGTCAGGTGCAGTTCTTC
V: TRBV12-3/TRBV12-4; size: many; D: NA; J: TRBJ2-3; CDR3: CASSFSLGGTDTQYF; DNA: TGTGCCAGCAGTTTCTCTTTGGGGGGCACAGATACGCAGTATTTT
V: TRBV29-1; size: many; D: NA; J: TRBJ2-3; CDR3: CSVAEFLTDTQYF; DNA: TGCAGCGTTGCTGAATTCCTCACAGATACGCAGTATTTT
V: TRBV7-6; size: many; D: TRBD2; J: TRBJ2-1; CDR3: CASSSFSGRAGNEQFF; DNA: TGTGCCAGCAGCTCCTTTAGCGGGAGGGCCGGGAATGAGCAGTTCTTC
V: TRBV5-5; size: many; D: NA; J: TRBJ2-1; CDR3: CASSLSEYNEQFF; DNA: TGTGCCAGCAGCTTGTCTGAATACAATGAGCAGTTCTTC
V: TRBV3-1; size: many; D: TRBD2; J: TRBJ2-1; CDR3: CASSQDPMAGAVEQFF; DNA: TGTGCCAGCAGCCAGGACCCTATGGCGGGAGCTGTTGAGCAGTTCTTC
V: TRBV7-2; size: many; D: NA; J: TRBJ1-1; CDR3: CASTSAGGRAFF; DNA: TGTGCCAGCACCTCTGCCGGGGGGAGGGCTTTCTTT
V: TRBV7-9; size: many; D: NA; J: TRBJ1-6; CDR3: CASSSRDGNNSPLHF; DNA: TGTGCCAGCAGCTCCCGGGACGGCAATAATTCACCCCTCCACTTT
V: TRBV27; size: few; D: TRBD2; J: TRBJ2-2; CDR3: CASKSSGRAWELFF; DNA: TGTGCCAGCAAATCTAGCGGGAGGGCGTGGGAGCTGTTTTTT
V: TRBV7-2; size: many; D: TRBD1; J: TRBJ2-4; CDR3: CASSALDRGQMDIQYF; DNA: TGTGCCAGCAGCGCCCTAGACAGGGGGCAAATGGACATTCAGTACTTC
V: TRBV6-6; size: NA; D: TRBD2; J: TRBJ2-7; CDR3: CASSYSTASGRADEQYF; DNA: TGTGCCAGCAGTTACTCGACGGCTAGCGGGAGAGCCGACGAGCAGTACTTC
V: TRBV7-2; size: many; D: NA; J: TRBJ2-7; CDR3: CASSVSYEQYF; DNA: TGTGCCAGCAGCGTATCCTACGAGCAGTACTTC
V: TRBV20-1; size: NA; D: TRBD1; J: TRBJ1-1; CDR3: CSARKPGQGSEAFF; DNA: TGCAGTGCTAGAAAGCCGGGACAGGGTTCCGAAGCTTTCTTT
V: TRBV28; size: NA; D: NA; J: TRBJ1-5; CDR3: CASSILGNQPQHF; DNA: TGTGCCAGCAGCATTCTTGGGAATCAGCCCCAGCATTTT
V: TRBV11-2; size: many; D: NA; J: TRBJ1-4; CDR3: CASSLDRKGPNEKLFF; DNA: TGTGCCAGCAGCTTAGATCGAAAGGGGCCAAATGAAAAACTGTTTTTT
V: TRBV7-9; size: NA; D: TRBD2; J: TRBJ2-7; CDR3: CASSLARSMASGSYHEQYF; DNA: TGTGCCAGCAGCTTAGCGCGGTCTATGGCTAGCGGGAGCTACCACGAGCAGTACTTC
V: TRBV10-3; size: many; D: NA; J: TRBJ1-5; CDR3: CAISDSNQPQHF; DNA: TGTGCCATCAGTGATTCGAATCAGCCCCAGCATTTT